This TCR beta chain was profiled in a study of cytomegalovirus exposure and HLA in healthy donors. Overall study: HLA-typed donors were the source of 83 million or so unique TCRs, which an early data release held. Study-wide results and limits: Many donors shared some public TCRs, even though most TCR sequences were rare. It was taken for granted in presence/absence analyses that sequencing depth across donors was roughly uniform. A later analysis reported that several of the most significant clusters appeared to be linked to common viral pathogens, among them Epstein-Barr virus.

Germline-derived CDR1 and CDR2 are MNHEY and SMNVEV (reference sequence). The V and J ends lost 5 bases and 4 bases, in that order; junction bases with no gene match: 10. This CDR3 is 17 amino acids long. Concerning this clone itself: Its specificity is not known.

With 60 Vbeta and 13 Jbeta primers, the PCR was carried out. This table comes from immunoSEQ multiplex PCR, and its TCRdb copy is limited to in-frame clones, with some not included. The top ten clones hold approximately 5% of a sample with over 100,000 clones, around three quarters of them seen once. This receptor was obtained from a woman between 18 and 29 years old in good health and CMV-seropositive. The sequencing input was PBMCs. This chain uses TRBV27 with TRBJ2-1, with 11 bases fitting TRBD2. CDR3 bases: TGTGCCAGCAGTCTGAGACTAGCGGGACTTCTATACAATGAGCAGTTCTTC. Translating it yields CASSLRLAGLLYNEQFF.